This is a list of T cell receptor beta chains from one sample in a study of blood T cells in healthy people across ages. TCRdb passed the 5' RACE reads through MiXCR, listing each CDR3 protein once. This table holds some 760,000 distinct CDR3 sequences, more than 20% found once. This sample was shared with a second study, whose subject was T cells of mothers and their children.

The sample consisted of blood. The receptors were sampled from a boy under 18 in good health. Both conserved end residues are part of each CDR3. The D gene is left open where the match is weak. Not every row has a clone size; where given, it reads once, few, many or a size class.

few | TRBJ2-1 | TRBD2 | TRBV10-3 | TGTGCCATCAGGTTTTCTAGCGGGGGCTATGAGCAGTTCTTC | CAIRFSSGGYEQFF
NA | TRBJ2-7 | TRBD2 | TRBV7-2 | TGTGCCGGTTCAAACGGGGGGGGAGGCGAGCAGTACTTC | CAGSNGGGGEQYF
NA | TRBJ2-5 | NA | TRBV7-2 | TGTGCCAGCAGCCCACACTTGGAAGAGACCCAGTACTTC | CASSPHLEETQYF
few | TRBJ1-5 | NA | TRBV24-1 | TGTGCCACCAGTGATTTGGTGACAGGTGGTAGCAATCAGCCCCAGCATTTT | CATSDLVTGGSNQPQHF
NA | TRBJ2-1 | TRBD2 | TRBV20-1 | TGCAGTGCTAGAGTTACGGGGGGGACTAGAGTCTACAATGAGCAGTTCTTC | CSARVTGGTRVYNEQFF
NA | TRBJ2-4 | TRBD2 | TRBV6-2/TRBV6-3 | TGTGCCAGCAGTCCTACGGCTAGCGGGGGAAGGAACATTCAGTACTTC | CASSPTASGGRNIQYF
NA | TRBJ2-1 | TRBD2 | TRBV29-1 | TGCAGCGTTGAAGATCCCTCTAGCGGGGGGTCCTACAATGAGCAGTTCTTC | CSVEDPSSGGSYNEQFF
NA | TRBJ2-2 | NA | TRBV28 | TGTGCCAGCAGTTTATACTGGGGGGCGAACACCGGGGAGCTGTTTTTT | CASSLYWGANTGELFF
NA | TRBJ2-3 | NA | TRBV28 | TGTGCCAGCAGTTTAGGTGGGATGGGGACAGATACGCAGTATTTT | CASSLGGMGTDTQYF
NA | TRBJ2-7 | NA | TRBV18 | TGTGCCAGCTCACCACAGGGGATAGACTACGAGCAGTACTTC | CASSPQGIDYEQYF
few | TRBJ2-3 | TRBD1 | TRBV7-2 | TGTGCCAGCAGCCCGGGACGGACAGGGGCAGATACGCAGTATTTT | CASSPGRTGADTQYF
NA | TRBJ2-4 | TRBD1 | TRBV20-1 | TGCAGTGCGTATTCCCCCGCAGGGGGCGAGACCAAAAACATTCAGTACTTC | CSAYSPAGGETKNIQYF